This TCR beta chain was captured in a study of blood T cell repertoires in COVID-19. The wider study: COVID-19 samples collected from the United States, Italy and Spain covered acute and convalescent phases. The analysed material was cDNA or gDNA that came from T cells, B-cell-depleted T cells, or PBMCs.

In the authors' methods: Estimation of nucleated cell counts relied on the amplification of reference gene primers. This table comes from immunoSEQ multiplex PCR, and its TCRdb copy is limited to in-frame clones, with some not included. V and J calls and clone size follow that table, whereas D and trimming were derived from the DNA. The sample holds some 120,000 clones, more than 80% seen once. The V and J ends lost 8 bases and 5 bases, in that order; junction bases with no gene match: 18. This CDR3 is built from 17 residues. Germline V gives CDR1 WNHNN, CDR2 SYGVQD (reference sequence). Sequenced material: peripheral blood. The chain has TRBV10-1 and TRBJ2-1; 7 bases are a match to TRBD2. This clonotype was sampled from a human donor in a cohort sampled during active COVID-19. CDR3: CASRSDSPSGNHNEQFF. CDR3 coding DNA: TGCGCCAGCCGATCAGACAGCCCAAGCGGGAACCACAATGAGCAGTTCTTC.